This TCR beta chain was captured in a study of T cell repertoires in cytomegalovirus infection. The wider study: Recently described HLA-C-restricted plus well-studied HLA-B-restricted CMV epitopes were used. An indication of both CMV infection and matching HLA type came from public TCR beta signatures. Study-wide results and limits: HLA-C-restricted CMV-specific TCR beta clonotypes prevailed in the ex vivo response.

Notes on this clonotype: What it binds is unknown.

The junction had 7 bases not matched to a gene; V was cut back by 2 bases and J by 4 bases. This CDR3 spans 16 amino acids. The germline CDR1 and CDR2 sequences are LGHNA and YNFKEQ. TCRdb reprocessed the reads with MiXCR, giving one entry per CDR3 protein. The sample carries approximately 30,000 distinct CDR3 sequences, over 15% recorded once. Sequences were derived from CD8+ T cells from cultured PBMCs, sampled from culture after CMV antigen stimulation. This receptor was taken from a human donor in good health (CMV status not recorded). Some clones in this sample may be carry-over from other donors' samples. This rearrangement joins TRBV4-2 to TRBJ1-4, with 7 bases identical to TRBD1. CDR3 amino acids: CASSQKGGSLNEKLFF. CDR3 nucleotides: TGTGCCAGCAGCCAAAAAGGGGGCAGTCTTAATGAAAAACTGTTTTTT.